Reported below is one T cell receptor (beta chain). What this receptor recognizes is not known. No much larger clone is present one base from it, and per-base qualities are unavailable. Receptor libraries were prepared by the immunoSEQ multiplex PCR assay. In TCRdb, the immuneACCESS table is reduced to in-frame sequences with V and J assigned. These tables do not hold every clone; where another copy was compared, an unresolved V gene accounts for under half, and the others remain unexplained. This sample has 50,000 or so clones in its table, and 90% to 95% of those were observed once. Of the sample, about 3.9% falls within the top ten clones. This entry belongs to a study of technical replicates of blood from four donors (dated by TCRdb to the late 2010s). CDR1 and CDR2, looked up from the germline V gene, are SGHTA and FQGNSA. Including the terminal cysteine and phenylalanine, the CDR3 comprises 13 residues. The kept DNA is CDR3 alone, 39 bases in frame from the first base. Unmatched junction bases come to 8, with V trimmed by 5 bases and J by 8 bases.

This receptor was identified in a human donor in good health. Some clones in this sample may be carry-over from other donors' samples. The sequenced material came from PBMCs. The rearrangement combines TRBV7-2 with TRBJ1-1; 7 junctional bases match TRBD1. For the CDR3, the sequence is CASSSTQGGEAFF. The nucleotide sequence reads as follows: TGTGCCAGCAGCAGTACCCAGGGGGGAGAAGCTTTCTTT.